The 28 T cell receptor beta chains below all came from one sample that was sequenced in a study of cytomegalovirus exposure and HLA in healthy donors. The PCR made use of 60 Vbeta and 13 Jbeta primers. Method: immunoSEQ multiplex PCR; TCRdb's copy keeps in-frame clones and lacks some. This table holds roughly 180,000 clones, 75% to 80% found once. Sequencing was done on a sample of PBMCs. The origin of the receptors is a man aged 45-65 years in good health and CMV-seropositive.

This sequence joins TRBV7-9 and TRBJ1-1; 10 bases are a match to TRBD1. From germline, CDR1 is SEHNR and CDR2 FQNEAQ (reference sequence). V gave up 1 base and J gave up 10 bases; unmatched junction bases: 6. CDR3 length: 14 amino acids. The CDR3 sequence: CASSLGWDRGLAFF. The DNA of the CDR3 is TGTGCCAGCAGCTTAGGGTGGGACAGGGGCTTAGCTTTCTTT.

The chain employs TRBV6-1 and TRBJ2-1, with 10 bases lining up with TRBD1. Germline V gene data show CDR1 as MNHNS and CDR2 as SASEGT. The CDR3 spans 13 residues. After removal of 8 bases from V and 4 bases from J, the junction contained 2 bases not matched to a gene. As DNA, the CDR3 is TGTGCCAGCGGGGGACAGGGGTACAATGAGCAGTTCTTC. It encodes CASGGQGYNEQFF.

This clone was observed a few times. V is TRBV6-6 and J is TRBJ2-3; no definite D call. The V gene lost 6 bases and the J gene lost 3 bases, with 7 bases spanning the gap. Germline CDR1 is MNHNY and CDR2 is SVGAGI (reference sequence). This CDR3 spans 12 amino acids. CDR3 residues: CASSPTTDTQYF. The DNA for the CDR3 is TGTGCCAGCAGCCCGACTACAGATACGCAGTATTTT.

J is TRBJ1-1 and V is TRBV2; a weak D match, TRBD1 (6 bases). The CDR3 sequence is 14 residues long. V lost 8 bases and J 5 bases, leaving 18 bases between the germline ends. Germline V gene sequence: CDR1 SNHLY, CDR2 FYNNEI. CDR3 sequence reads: CASGDSQGRTEAFF. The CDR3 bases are TGTGCCAGCGGCGACAGTCAGGGGAGAACTGAAGCTTTCTTT.

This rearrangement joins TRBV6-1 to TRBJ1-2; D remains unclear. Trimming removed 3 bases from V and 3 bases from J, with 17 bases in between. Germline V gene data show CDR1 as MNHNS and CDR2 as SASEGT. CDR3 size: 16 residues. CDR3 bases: TGTGCCAGCAGTGAGAAAATTAGGAGCCGGGACTATGGCTACACCTTC. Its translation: CASSEKIRSRDYGYTF.

CDR3: CASSQDPGWDEKLFF. The CDR3 nucleotides are TGTGCCAGCAGCCAAGATCCGGGATGGGATGAAAAACTGTTTTTT. The V gene is TRBV4-2, the J gene TRBJ1-4, with D hard to call. Between the trimmed V and J ends, which lost 0 bases and 6 bases, there was a span of 11 bases. Germline-derived CDR1 and CDR2 are LGHNA and YNFKEQ. This CDR3 comprises 15 residues.

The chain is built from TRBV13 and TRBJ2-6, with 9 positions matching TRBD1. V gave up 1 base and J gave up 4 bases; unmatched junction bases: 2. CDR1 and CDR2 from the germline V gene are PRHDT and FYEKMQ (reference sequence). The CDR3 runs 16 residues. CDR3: CASSLDRGRGANVLTF. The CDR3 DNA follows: TGTGCCAGCAGCTTAGACAGGGGGCGGGGGGCCAACGTCCTGACTTTC.

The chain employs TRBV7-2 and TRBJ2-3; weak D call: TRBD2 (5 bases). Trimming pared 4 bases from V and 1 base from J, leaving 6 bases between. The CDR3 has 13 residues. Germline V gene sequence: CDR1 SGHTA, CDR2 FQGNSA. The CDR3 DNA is TGTGCCAGCAGCTCGCGGGGCACAGATACGCAGTATTTT. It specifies CASSSRGTDTQYF.

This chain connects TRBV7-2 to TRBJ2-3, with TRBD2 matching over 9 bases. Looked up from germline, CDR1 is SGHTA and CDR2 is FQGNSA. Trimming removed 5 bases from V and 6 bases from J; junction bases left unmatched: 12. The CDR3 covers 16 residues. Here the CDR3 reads CASSPRGAGGPDTQYF. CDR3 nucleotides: TGTGCCAGCAGCCCTCGGGGAGCGGGGGGTCCCGATACGCAGTATTTT.

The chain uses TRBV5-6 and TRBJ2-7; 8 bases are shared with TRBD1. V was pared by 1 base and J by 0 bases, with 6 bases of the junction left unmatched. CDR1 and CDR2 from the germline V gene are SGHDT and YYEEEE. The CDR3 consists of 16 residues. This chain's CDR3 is CASSLYLGQVSYEQYV. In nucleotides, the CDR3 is TGTGCCAGCAGCTTGTACCTGGGACAGGTCTCCTACGAGCAGTACGTC.

CDR3 in amino acids: CASSLLGFADTQYF. CDR3 nucleotides: TGTGCCAGCAGCTTGCTGGGCTTCGCAGATACGCAGTATTTT. The V and J genes are TRBV5-6 and TRBJ2-3; D unresolved. The CDR3 sequence is 14 residues long. V lost 1 base and J 4 bases, leaving 10 bases between the germline ends. CDR1 SGHDT and CDR2 YYEEEE come from the germline V gene.

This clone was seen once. DNA for the CDR3: TGTGCCAGTAGTCTCCTCCAACAGGGTCCGGAAGAGCTGTTTTTT. Translating it yields CASSLLQQGPEELFF. This rearrangement joins TRBV19 to TRBJ2-2, with D possibly being TRBD1 (6 bases). Germline CDR1 and CDR2: LNHDA and SQIVND (reference sequence). The CDR3 sequence is 15 residues long. Trimming took 5 bases from V and 11 from J, leaving 21 bases between them.

The CDR3 nucleotides are TGTGCCAGCAGTTTAGGCGGAAGCTATGGCTACACCTTC. Encoded protein: CASSLGGSYGYTF. The chain has TRBV27 and TRBJ1-2; no clear D gene. Germline V gene lookup returns CDR1 MNHEY and CDR2 SMNVEV (reference sequence). CDR3 size: 13 residues. Trimming took off 2 bases at V and 4 bases at J, with 8 bases between the two ends.

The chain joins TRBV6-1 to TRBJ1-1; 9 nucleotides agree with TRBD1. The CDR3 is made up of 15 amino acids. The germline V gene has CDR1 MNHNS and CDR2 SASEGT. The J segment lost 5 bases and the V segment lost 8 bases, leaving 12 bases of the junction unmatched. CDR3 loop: CASRQVGTGRTEAFF. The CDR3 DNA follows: TGTGCCAGCCGACAGGTCGGGACAGGGAGAACTGAAGCTTTCTTT.

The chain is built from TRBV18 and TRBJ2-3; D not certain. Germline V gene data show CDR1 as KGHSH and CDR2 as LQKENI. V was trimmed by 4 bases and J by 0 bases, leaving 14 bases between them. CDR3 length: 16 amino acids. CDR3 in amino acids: CASSLYGKPSTDTQYF. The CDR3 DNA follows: TGTGCCAGCTCACTTTACGGTAAACCTAGCACAGATACGCAGTATTTT.

The chain's CDR3 is CSAISSRGYTF. The CDR3 DNA follows: TGCAGCGCTATAAGTTCGCGGGGCTACACCTTC. The rearrangement uses TRBV29-1 and TRBJ1-2; D remains unclear. Per the germline V gene, CDR1 is SQVTM and CDR2 is ANQGSEA. The CDR3 covers 11 residues. Trimming removed 7 bases at V and 8 bases at J, with 14 bases between.

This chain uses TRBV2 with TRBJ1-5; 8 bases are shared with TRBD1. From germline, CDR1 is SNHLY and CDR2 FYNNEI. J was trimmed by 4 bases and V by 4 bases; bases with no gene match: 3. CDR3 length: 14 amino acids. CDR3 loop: CASSVDRGNQPQHF. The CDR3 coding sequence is TGTGCCAGCAGTGTCGACAGGGGTAATCAGCCCCAGCATTTT.

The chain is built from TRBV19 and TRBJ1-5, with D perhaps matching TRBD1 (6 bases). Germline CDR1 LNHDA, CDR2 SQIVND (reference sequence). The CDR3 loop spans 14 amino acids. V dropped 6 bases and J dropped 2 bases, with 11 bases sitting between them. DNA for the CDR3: TGTGCCAGTAGGGACAGACTCCGCAATCAGCCCCAGCATTTT. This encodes CASRDRLRNQPQHF.

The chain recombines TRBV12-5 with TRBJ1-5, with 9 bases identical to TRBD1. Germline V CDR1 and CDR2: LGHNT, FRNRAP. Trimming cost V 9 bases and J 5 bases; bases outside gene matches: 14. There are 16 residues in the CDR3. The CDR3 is CASASGGQGVDQPQHF. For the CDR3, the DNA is TGTGCTAGCGCCTCTGGGGGACAGGGTGTAGATCAGCCCCAGCATTTT.

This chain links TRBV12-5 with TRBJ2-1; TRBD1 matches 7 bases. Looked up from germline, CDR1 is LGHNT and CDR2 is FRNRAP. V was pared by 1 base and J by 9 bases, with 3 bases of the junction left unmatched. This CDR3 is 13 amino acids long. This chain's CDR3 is CASGLGGGSEQFF. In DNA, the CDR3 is TGTGCTAGTGGTTTGGGAGGGGGCAGTGAGCAGTTCTTC.

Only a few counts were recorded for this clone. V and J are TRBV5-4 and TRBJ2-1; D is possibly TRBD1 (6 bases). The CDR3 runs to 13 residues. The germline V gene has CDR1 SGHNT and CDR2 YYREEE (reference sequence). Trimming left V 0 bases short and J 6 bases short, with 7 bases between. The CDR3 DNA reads TGTGCCAGCAGCTTGGGGGGGCCCAATGAGCAGTTCTTC. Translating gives CASSLGGPNEQFF.

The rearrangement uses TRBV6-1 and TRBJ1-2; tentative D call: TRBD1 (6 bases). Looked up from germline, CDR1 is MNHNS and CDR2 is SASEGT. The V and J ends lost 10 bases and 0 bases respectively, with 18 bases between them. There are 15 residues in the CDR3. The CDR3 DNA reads TGTGCCAACCTGCCGCCGGACAGAACTAACTATGGCTACACCTTC. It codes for CANLPPDRTNYGYTF.

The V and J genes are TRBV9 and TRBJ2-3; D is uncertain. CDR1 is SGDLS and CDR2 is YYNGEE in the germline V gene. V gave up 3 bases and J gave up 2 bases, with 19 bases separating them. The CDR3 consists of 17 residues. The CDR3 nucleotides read TGTGCCAGCAGCGGGATTAAGACGCGGAAATTCACAGATACGCAGTATTTT. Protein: CASSGIKTRKFTDTQYF.

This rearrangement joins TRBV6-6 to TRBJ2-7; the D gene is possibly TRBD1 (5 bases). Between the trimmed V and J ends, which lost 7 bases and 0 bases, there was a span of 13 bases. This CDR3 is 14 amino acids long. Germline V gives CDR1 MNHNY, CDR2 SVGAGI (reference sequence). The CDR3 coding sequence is TGTGCCAGCATCAACAGGAGAGACTCCTACGAGCAGTACTTC. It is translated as CASINRRDSYEQYF.

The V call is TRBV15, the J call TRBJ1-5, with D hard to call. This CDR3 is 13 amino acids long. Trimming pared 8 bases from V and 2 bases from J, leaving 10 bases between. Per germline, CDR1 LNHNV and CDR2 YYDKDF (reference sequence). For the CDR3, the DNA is TGTGCCACCGCGAGGGCGGGCAATCAGCCCCAGCATTTT. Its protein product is CATARAGNQPQHF. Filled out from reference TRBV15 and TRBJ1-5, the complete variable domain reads DAMVIQNPRYQVTQFGKPVTLSCSQTLNHNVMYWYQQKSSQAPKLLFHYYDKDFNNEADTPDNFQSRRPNTSFCFLDIRSPGLGDTAMYLCATARAGNQPQHFGDGTRLSIL.

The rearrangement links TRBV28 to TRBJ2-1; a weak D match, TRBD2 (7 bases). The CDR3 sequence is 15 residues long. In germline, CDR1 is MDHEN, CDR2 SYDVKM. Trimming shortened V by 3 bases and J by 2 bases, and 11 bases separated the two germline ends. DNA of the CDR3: TGTGCCAGCAGTTTGGGGGGGCGTCCCTACAATGAGCAGTTCTTC. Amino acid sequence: CASSLGGRPYNEQFF. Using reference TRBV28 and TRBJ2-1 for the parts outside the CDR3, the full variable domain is DVKVTQSSRYLVKRTGEKVFLECVQDMDHENMFWYRQDPGLGLRLIYFSYDVKMKEKGDIPEGYSVSREKKERFSLILESASTNQTSMYLCASSLGGRPYNEQFFGPGTRLTVL.

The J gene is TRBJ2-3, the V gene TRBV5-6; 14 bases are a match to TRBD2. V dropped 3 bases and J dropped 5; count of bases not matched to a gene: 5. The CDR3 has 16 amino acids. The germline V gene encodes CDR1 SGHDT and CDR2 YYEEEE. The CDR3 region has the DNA TGTGCCAGCAGCTACCGACTAGCGGGGGGGGGAGATACGCAGTATTTT. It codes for CASSYRLAGGGDTQYF.

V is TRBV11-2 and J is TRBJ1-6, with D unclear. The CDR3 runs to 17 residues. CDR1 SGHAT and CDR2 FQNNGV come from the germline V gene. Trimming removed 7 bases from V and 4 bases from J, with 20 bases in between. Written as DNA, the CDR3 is TGTGCCAGCACCAGCATTGAGGGCTTAACATATAATTCACCCCTCCACTTT. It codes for CASTSIEGLTYNSPLHF.